A single sample gave rise to the 16 T cell receptor beta chains below, sequenced in a study of shared clonotypes between healthy human individuals. This table comes from immunoSEQ multiplex PCR, and its TCRdb copy is limited to in-frame clones, with some not included. The sample holds about 1.5 million clones, approximately 98% seen once. Sequences were obtained from naive CD4+ T cells sorted from blood. Subset in this sample: CD45RA+ positively selected. All receptors derive from a man aged 25 to 40 in good health.

This clone was seen only once. Additional DNA sequences in this sample encode the identical CDR3. This chain connects TRBV18 to TRBJ2-1; D is unclear. The CDR3 extends over 11 amino acids. V was trimmed by 3 bases and J by 7 bases, leaving 4 bases between them. Germline assignment: CDR1 KGHSH and CDR2 LQKENI. The CDR3 sequence is CASSPGNEQFF. The DNA of the CDR3 is TGTGCCAGCTCACCTGGGAATGAGCAGTTCTTC.

The chain is built from TRBV30 and TRBJ2-1; 7 bases are a match to TRBD2. Germline CDR1 GTSNPN, CDR2 SVGIG (reference sequence). With 6 bases clipped from V and 2 bases from J, the junction kept 10 bases outside the gene matches. This CDR3 has 15 residues. The CDR3 here is CACISGKGAYNEQFF. CDR3 bases: TGTGCCTGTATCAGCGGGAAAGGGGCCTACAATGAGCAGTTCTTC.

V gene TRBV9 combines with J gene TRBJ1-1, with D unclear. Between the trimmed V and J ends, which lost 3 bases and 5 bases, there was a span of 11 bases. The germline CDR1 and CDR2 sequences are SGDLS and YYNGEE. This CDR3 has 13 residues. The CDR3 sequence: CASSALEATEAFF. CDR3 DNA sequence: TGTGCCAGCAGCGCTCTGGAGGCAACTGAAGCTTTCTTT.

The chain combines TRBV9 with TRBJ2-5, with D possibly matching TRBD1 (6 bases). Germline lookup yields CDR1 SGDLS and CDR2 YYNGEE. The CDR3 is 14 amino acids. The V gene lost 0 bases and the J gene lost 5 bases, with 11 bases spanning the gap. CDR3 DNA: TGTGCCAGCAGCGTAGAACGTCAGGGGGAGACCCAGTACTTC. This sequence encodes CASSVERQGETQYF.

A single count supports this clone. The CDR3 DNA follows: TGTGCCAGCAGCAGATACGGGACTAGGATTGACACAGATACGCAGTATTTT. As protein: CASSRYGTRIDTDTQYF. The rearrangement uses TRBV7-9 and TRBJ2-3; TRBD2 matches 8 bases. CDR3 length: 17 amino acids. Germline CDR1 SEHNR, CDR2 FQNEAQ (reference sequence). V shed 5 bases and J 2 bases; nucleotides not matched to a gene: 12.

V is TRBV5-1 and J is TRBJ2-2; D may be TRBD2 (5 bases). There are 16 residues in the CDR3. The V end was cut by 0 bases, the J end by 4 bases, with 13 bases between. Per germline, CDR1 SGHRS and CDR2 YFSETQ. Written as DNA, the CDR3 is TGCGCCAGCAGCTTGGTGGACGTGGGAGCCACCGGGGAGCTGTTTTTT. It translates to CASSLVDVGATGELFF.

The chain links TRBV10-3 to TRBJ2-2, with TRBD1 as a possible D gene (5 bases). The CDR3 is made up of 12 amino acids. Trimming pared 7 bases from V and 6 bases from J, leaving 9 bases between. Germline V gene sequence: CDR1 ENHRY, CDR2 SYGVKD. CDR3 residues: CAINPGSGELFF. CDR3 in DNA: TGTGCCATCAATCCAGGGTCCGGGGAGCTGTTTTTT.

This chain joins TRBV6-5 and TRBJ1-1; D remains unclear. The V end was cut by 7 bases, the J end by 1 base, with 13 bases between. CDR1 MNHEY and CDR2 SVGAGI come from the germline V gene. The CDR3 runs 14 residues. The CDR3 here is CASKLPSENTEAFF. CDR3 coding DNA: TGTGCCAGCAAGCTACCATCGGAGAACACTGAAGCTTTCTTT.

This chain uses TRBV28 with TRBJ1-1, with 9 positions matching TRBD1. The CDR3 has 15 amino acids. The germline V gene has CDR1 MDHEN and CDR2 SYDVKM. V gave up 5 bases and J gave up 6 bases; unmatched junction bases: 10. The CDR3 sequence: CASSPLDRGSSEAFF. The DNA of the CDR3 is TGTGCCAGCAGTCCCCTGGACAGGGGTAGCTCTGAAGCTTTCTTT.

CDR3 amino acids: CASSLRSSGFGNIQYF. CDR3 nucleotide sequence: TGTGCCAGCAGTTTACGGTCTTCCGGTTTCGGAAACATTCAGTACTTC. The chain couples TRBV27 to TRBJ2-4; D gene uncertain. Per the germline V gene, CDR1 is MNHEY and CDR2 is SMNVEV (reference sequence). V was shortened by 2 bases and J by 6 bases, with 17 bases between the two germline ends. CDR3 length equals 16 residues.

This chain connects TRBV5-5 to TRBJ2-7; D unresolved. This CDR3 spans 13 amino acids. The V end was cut by 1 base, the J end by 0 bases, with 5 bases between. CDR1 SGHKS and CDR2 YYEKEE come from the germline V gene (reference sequence). The CDR3 sequence is CASSLRSSYEQYF. The CDR3 DNA reads as TGTGCCAGCAGCTTGAGGTCCTCCTACGAGCAGTACTTC.

This clone occurred a few times. The chain is built from TRBV7-9 and TRBJ1-2; TRBD1 might be the D (6 bases). The CDR3 has 14 residues. V dropped 5 bases and J dropped 4 bases, with 14 bases sitting between them. Germline CDR1 is SEHNR and CDR2 is FQNEAQ (reference sequence). For the CDR3, the DNA is TGTGCCAGCAGCAGCAACAGGGAAGGCTATGGCTACACCTTC. Translating it yields CASSSNREGYGYTF.

A single count supports this clone. J is TRBJ2-5 and V is TRBV18, with unresolved D. There are 13 residues in the CDR3. Germline V gene lookup returns CDR1 KGHSH and CDR2 LQKENI. V dropped 1 base and J dropped 3 bases, with 6 bases sitting between them. The CDR3 DNA reads as TGTGCCAGCTCACCACGGAGCGAAGAGACCCAGTACTTC. It specifies CASSPRSEETQYF.

The chain carries TRBV30 and TRBJ2-3; 13 nucleotides agree with TRBD2. The junction had 9 bases not matched to a gene; V was cut back by 1 base and J by 2 bases. The CDR3 loop spans 18 amino acids. Germline V gene data show CDR1 as GTSNPN and CDR2 as SVGIG (reference sequence). CDR3 in DNA: TGTGCCTGGAGTGGACCGGGACTAGCGGGATCCTCCACAGATACGCAGTATTTT. Its protein product is CAWSGPGLAGSSTDTQYF.

J is TRBJ2-7 and V is TRBV5-1; TRBD1 is a possible D gene (6 bases). Trimming stripped 0 bases from V and 2 bases from J, with 15 bases between. The CDR3 extends over 16 amino acids. The germline V gene has CDR1 SGHRS and CDR2 YFSETQ. The CDR3 DNA follows: TGCGCCAGCAGCTTGGCCCTTTCAGGGGTAACCTACGAGCAGTACTTC. Protein sequence: CASSLALSGVTYEQYF.

The chain recombines TRBV9 with TRBJ1-1, with TRBD1 matching over 7 bases. Germline V CDR1 and CDR2: SGDLS, YYNGEE. The CDR3 runs 15 residues. Trimming at V came to 0 bases and at J to 4 bases, leaving 6 bases not matched to a gene. CDR3 sequence (DNA): TGTGCCAGCAGCGTAGTAGGGGCAGGGGGCACTGAAGCTTTCTTT. Translating gives CASSVVGAGGTEAFF.